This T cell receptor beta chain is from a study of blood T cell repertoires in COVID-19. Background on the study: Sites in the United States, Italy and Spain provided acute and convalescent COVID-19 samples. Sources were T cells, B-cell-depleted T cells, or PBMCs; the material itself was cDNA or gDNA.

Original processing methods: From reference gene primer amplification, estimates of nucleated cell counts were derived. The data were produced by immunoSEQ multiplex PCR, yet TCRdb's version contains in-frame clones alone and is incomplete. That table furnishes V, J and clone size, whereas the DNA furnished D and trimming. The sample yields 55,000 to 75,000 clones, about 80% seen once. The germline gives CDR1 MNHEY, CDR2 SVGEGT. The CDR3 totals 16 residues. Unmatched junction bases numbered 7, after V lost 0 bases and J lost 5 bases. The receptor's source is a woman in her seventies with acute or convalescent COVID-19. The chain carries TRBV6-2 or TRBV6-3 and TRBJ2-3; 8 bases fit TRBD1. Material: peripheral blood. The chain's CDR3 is CASSYSSGGPRDTQYF. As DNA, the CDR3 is TGTGCCAGCAGTTACTCGTCAGGGGGCCCCCGAGATACGCAGTATTTT.